These 19 T cell receptor beta chains originate from one sample sequenced in a study of T-cell reconstitution after alpha-beta-depleted transplantation in children. This sample's TCRbeta library carried unique molecular identifier barcodes. TCRdb passed the PCR reads through MiXCR, listing each CDR3 protein once. Of under 750,000 distinct CDR3 sequences listed, 23% were seen once; the top ten hold 13% to 15%. The sequencing here drew on PBMCs, mostly from graft donor cells, taken 360 days after TCRalphabeta/CD19-depleted stem cell transplant. The receptors originated from a boy under two years old who had a stem cell transplant for acute myeloid leukemia, so the T cells may come from the graft donor.

The V and J genes are TRBV27 and TRBJ2-2; TRBD2 aligns across 9 bases. There are 16 residues in the CDR3. Germline assignment: CDR1 MNHEY and CDR2 SMNVEV (reference sequence). The J segment lost 0 bases and the V segment lost 6 bases, leaving 5 bases of the junction unmatched. DNA of the CDR3: TGTGCCAGCAGGTTGAGCGGGGGGTCGAACACCGGGGAGCTGTTTTTT. Translating gives CASRLSGGSNTGELFF.

This clonotype was seen ten or more times. The gene calls are TRBV7-9 and TRBJ2-3; D is ambiguous. The length of the CDR3 is 14 residues. Trimming left V 5 bases short and J 6 bases short, with 15 bases between. Germline assignment: CDR1 SEHNR and CDR2 FQNEAQ (reference sequence). The CDR3 is CASSPSGYPDTQYF. CDR3 coding DNA: TGTGCCAGCAGCCCTAGTGGATATCCCGATACGCAGTATTTT.

This clonotype was observed a handful of times. V gene TRBV20-1 combines with J gene TRBJ1-2, with 7 bases aligning to TRBD1. CDR3 length equals 11 residues. Germline-derived CDR1 and CDR2 are DFQATT and SNEGSKA (reference sequence). V shed 5 bases, J shed 6 bases, and the junction held 3 bases outside the gene matches. The CDR3: CSAAQGNGYTF. Written as DNA, the CDR3 is TGCAGTGCTGCACAGGGGAATGGCTACACCTTC.

This clonotype was picked up many times. V and J are TRBV29-1 and TRBJ2-5; D may be TRBD2 (6 bases). CDR1 is SQVTM, CDR2 ANQGSEA, per germline. V was cut by 8 bases and J by 2 bases, with 15 bases left in between. This CDR3 contains 13 residues. Here the CDR3 DNA reads TGCAGCCCCAATGGAGGGGTACAAGAGACCCAGTACTTC. It codes for CSPNGGVQETQYF.

The V call is TRBV2, the J call TRBJ2-5; weak D call: TRBD2 (5 bases). The CDR3 sequence is 10 residues long. V lost 3 bases and J 9 bases, leaving 5 bases between the germline ends. The germline gives CDR1 SNHLY, CDR2 FYNNEI. CDR3 coding DNA: TGTGCCAGCAGTGAGAGGGCCCAGTACTTC. Translation gives CASSERAQYF.

V usage is TRBV18 and J usage is TRBJ2-1; 8 bases map to TRBD2. V trimming: 1 base; J trimming: 1 base; junction bases outside the gene matches: 3. Germline loops: CDR1 KGHSH, CDR2 LQKENI. This CDR3 has 16 residues. CDR3 residues: CASSPQAGGSYNEQFF. In DNA form, the CDR3 reads TGTGCCAGCTCACCACAGGCGGGGGGATCCTACAATGAGCAGTTCTTC.

This clonotype was counted between two and nine times. The chain couples TRBV11-2 to TRBJ2-1, with 10 bases that match TRBD1. Germline V gene lookup returns CDR1 SGHAT and CDR2 FQNNGV. Trimming cost V 6 bases and J 5 bases; bases outside gene matches: 10. The CDR3 is 16 amino acids. The DNA of the CDR3 is TGTGCCAGCAGTTTCCATCGACAGGGGGCCAACAATGAGCAGTTCTTC. Translated: CASSFHRQGANNEQFF.

CDR3 nucleotide sequence: TGTGCCAGCAGCGCGGGTGGAACGGCCTACGAGCAGTACTTC. This codes for CASSAGGTAYEQYF. The chain links TRBV9 to TRBJ2-7, with no clear D. V lost 3 bases and J 2 bases, leaving 12 bases between the germline ends. Germline V gives CDR1 SGDLS, CDR2 YYNGEE. The CDR3 runs to 14 residues.

There are a few counts of this clonotype. The V call is TRBV12-3 or TRBV12-4, the J call TRBJ1-2; possible D gene TRBD1, 5 bases. This CDR3 comprises 14 residues. The V end lost 5 bases, the J end lost 8 bases, and 18 bases lay between the germline ends. The CDR3, as DNA: TGTGCCAGCAGTGTAGGGGCGGCCCCGTCAGGCTACACCTTC. Translated, it gives CASSVGAAPSGYTF.

The chain couples TRBV5-5 to TRBJ1-6; 10 nucleotides match TRBD1. CDR1 is SGHKS and CDR2 is YYEKEE in the germline V gene (reference sequence). Germline trimming cut 4 bases from V and 9 bases from J; bases unmatched to any gene: 10. CDR3 length: 16 residues. The chain's CDR3 is CASSPLAGTGASPLHF. The DNA for the CDR3 is TGTGCCAGCAGCCCGCTCGCCGGGACAGGGGCTTCACCCCTCCACTTT.

The chain couples TRBV7-2 to TRBJ2-1, with TRBD1 identical over 10 bases. Per germline, CDR1 SGHTA and CDR2 FQGNSA. The CDR3 length is 15 residues. The trim removed 4 bases at V and 8 bases at J, leaving 8 bases unmatched. CDR3 in DNA: TGTGCCAGCAGCTCCCGACAGGGGGCGCGGGATGAGCAGTTCTTC. Protein: CASSSRQGARDEQFF.

CDR3 sequence (DNA): TGCAGTGCTAGTTCTCTAGCGGGGGGGCCTCGGAATGAGCAGTTCTTC. As protein: CSASSLAGGPRNEQFF. The J gene is TRBJ2-1, the V gene TRBV20-1, with 12 bases lining up with TRBD2. The CDR3 loop spans 16 amino acids. Germline V gene sequence: CDR1 DFQATT, CDR2 SNEGSKA (reference sequence). V was pared by 3 bases and J by 7 bases, with 10 bases of the junction left unmatched.

This clonotype has ten or more counts. CDR3 amino acids: CSVAAGRTGELFF. The DNA for the CDR3 is TGCAGCGTTGCGGCGGGGCGCACCGGGGAGCTGTTTTTT. The chain recombines TRBV29-1 with TRBJ2-2; TRBD2 might be the D (6 bases). The length of the CDR3 is 13 residues. Germline CDR1 is SQVTM and CDR2 is ANQGSEA. Trimming stripped 4 bases from V and 4 bases from J, with 10 bases between.

This clonotype has more than one count but fewer than ten. Written as DNA, the CDR3 is TGTGCCAGCAGCCTCGGACAGCTTACAACTGAAGCTTTCTTT. Protein: CASSLGQLTTEAFF. The chain has TRBV6-1 and TRBJ1-1; D possibly corresponds to TRBD1 (6 bases). The V end lost 6 bases, the J end lost 5 bases, and 16 bases lay between the germline ends. Germline V lookup: CDR1 MNHNS, CDR2 SASEGT. The CDR3 extends over 14 amino acids.

This clonotype has just a few counts. The chain carries TRBV29-1 and TRBJ2-3; 12 bases are a match to TRBD2. The J segment lost 1 base and the V segment lost 6 bases, leaving 2 bases of the junction unmatched. From germline, CDR1 is SQVTM and CDR2 ANQGSEA. The CDR3 sequence is 14 residues long. DNA of the CDR3: TGCAGCGTCTCTAGCGGGGGGGGCACAGATACGCAGTATTTT. Translation gives CSVSSGGGTDTQYF.

V gene TRBV20-1 combines with J gene TRBJ2-4; no firm D call. The ends were cut back, 1 base at V and 1 base at J, with 8 bases in the middle. CDR3 length equals 14 residues. In germline, CDR1 is DFQATT, CDR2 SNEGSKA (reference sequence). CDR3 in amino acids: CSARGAGAKNIQYF. The CDR3 bases are TGCAGTGCTAGAGGTGCCGGGGCCAAAAACATTCAGTACTTC.

The table lists this clonotype with many counts. CDR3 protein: CASSYGWPGYGYTF. The CDR3 DNA is TGTGCCAGCAGTTACGGCTGGCCAGGCTATGGCTACACCTTC. V usage is TRBV6-5 and J usage is TRBJ1-2; no clear D gene. Germline-derived CDR1 and CDR2 are MNHEY and SVGAGI. V was clipped by 2 bases and J by 4 bases, with 11 bases between them. This CDR3 contains 14 residues.

V is TRBV29-1 and J is TRBJ2-1; TRBD2 is a possible D gene (6 bases). The V gene lost 6 bases and the J gene lost 8 bases, with 14 bases spanning the gap. Germline V gene data show CDR1 as SQVTM and CDR2 as ANQGSEA. The CDR3 covers 12 residues. The CDR3 nucleotides read TGCAGCGTCTCCCGTTTAGCGGATGAGCAGTTCTTC. Translating gives CSVSRLADEQFF.

This clonotype has a handful of counts. This chain links TRBV20-1 with TRBJ2-1, with 9 positions matching TRBD1. V gave up 0 bases and J gave up 3 bases; unmatched junction bases: 12. The CDR3 loop spans 18 amino acids. Looked up from germline, CDR1 is DFQATT and CDR2 is SNEGSKA (reference sequence). The chain's CDR3 is CSARDDHGQGRLYNEQFF. The CDR3 DNA reads as TGCAGTGCTAGAGACGACCACGGACAGGGGCGACTCTACAATGAGCAGTTCTTC.